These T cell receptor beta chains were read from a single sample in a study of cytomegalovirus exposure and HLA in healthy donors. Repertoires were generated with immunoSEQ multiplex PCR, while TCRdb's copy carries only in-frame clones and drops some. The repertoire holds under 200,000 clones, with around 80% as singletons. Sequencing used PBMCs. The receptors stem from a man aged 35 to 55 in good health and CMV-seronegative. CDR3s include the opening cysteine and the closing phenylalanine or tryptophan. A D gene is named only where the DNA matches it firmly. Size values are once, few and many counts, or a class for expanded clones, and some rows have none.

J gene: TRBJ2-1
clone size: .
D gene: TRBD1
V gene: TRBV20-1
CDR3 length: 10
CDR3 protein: CSADRGEQFF
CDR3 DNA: TGCAGTGCAGACAGGGGTGAGCAGTTCTTC

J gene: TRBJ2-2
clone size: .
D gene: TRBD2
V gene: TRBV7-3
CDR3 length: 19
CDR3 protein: CASSLTFGSGGAGTGELFF
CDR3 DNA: TGTGCCAGCAGCTTAACGTTCGGTAGCGGGGGGGCCGGCACCGGGGAGCTGTTTTTT

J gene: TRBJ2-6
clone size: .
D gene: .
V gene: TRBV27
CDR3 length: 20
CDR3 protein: CASSLSPPGSVSSGANVLTF
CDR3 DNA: TGTGCCAGCAGTTTATCCCCTCCCGGGTCAGTTAGCTCTGGGGCCAACGTCCTGACTTTC

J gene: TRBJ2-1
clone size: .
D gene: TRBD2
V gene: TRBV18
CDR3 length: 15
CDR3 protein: CASSPGLAGVDEQFF
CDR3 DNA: TGTGCCAGCTCACCGGGACTAGCGGGGGTGGATGAGCAGTTCTTC

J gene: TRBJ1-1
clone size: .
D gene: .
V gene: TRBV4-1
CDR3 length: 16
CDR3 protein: CASSQGRQALNTEAFF
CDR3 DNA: TGCGCCAGCAGCCAAGGTAGACAGGCCTTGAACACTGAAGCTTTCTTT

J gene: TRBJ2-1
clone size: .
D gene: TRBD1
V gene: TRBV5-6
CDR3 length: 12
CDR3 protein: CASSLRTGGEFF
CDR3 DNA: TGTGCCAGCAGCTTGCGGACAGGGGGCGAGTTCTTC

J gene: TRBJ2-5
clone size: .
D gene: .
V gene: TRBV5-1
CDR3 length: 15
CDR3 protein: CASSPLGSSEETQYF
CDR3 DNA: TGCGCCAGCAGCCCACTGGGGAGTAGCGAAGAGACCCAGTACTTC

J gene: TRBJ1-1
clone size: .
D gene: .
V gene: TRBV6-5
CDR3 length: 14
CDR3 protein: CASSYTGRYTEAFF
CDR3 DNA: TGTGCCAGCAGTTACACCGGGAGATACACTGAAGCTTTCTTT

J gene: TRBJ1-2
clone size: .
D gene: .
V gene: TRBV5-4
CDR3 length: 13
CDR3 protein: CASSVDTYYGYTF
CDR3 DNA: TGTGCCAGCAGCGTGGACACCTACTATGGCTACACCTTC

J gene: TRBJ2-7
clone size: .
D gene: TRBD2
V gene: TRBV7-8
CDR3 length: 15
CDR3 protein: CASSLRAGVSYEQYF
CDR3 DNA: TGTGCCAGCAGCCTCCGAGCGGGGGTCTCCTACGAGCAGTACTTC

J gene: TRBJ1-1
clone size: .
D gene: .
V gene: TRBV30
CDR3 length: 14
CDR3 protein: CAWSVGGSNTEAFF
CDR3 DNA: TGTGCCTGGAGTGTGGGGGGATCGAACACTGAAGCTTTCTTT

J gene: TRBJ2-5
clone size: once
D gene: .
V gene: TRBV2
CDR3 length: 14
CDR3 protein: CASSEVFHQETQYF
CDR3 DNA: TGTGCCAGCAGTGAAGTCTTCCACCAAGAGACCCAGTACTTC

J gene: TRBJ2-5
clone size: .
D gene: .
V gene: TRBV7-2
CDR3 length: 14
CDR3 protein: CASSLRAREETQYF
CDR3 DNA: TGTGCCAGCAGCTTAAGAGCCAGGGAAGAGACCCAGTACTTC

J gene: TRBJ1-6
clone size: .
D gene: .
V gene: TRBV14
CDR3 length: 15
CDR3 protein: CASSHRKVGGSPLHF
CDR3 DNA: TGTGCCAGCAGCCATCGTAAGGTTGGGGGGTCACCCCTCCACTTT

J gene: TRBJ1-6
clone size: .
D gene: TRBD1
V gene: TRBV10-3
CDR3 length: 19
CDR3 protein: CAISERGTGGSDYNSPLHF
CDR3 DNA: TGTGCCATCAGTGAAAGGGGGACAGGGGGTTCGGACTATAATTCACCCCTCCACTTT

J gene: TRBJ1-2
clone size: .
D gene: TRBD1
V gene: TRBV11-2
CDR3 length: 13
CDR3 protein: CASSLDRGRGYTF
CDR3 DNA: TGTGCCAGCAGCCTCGACAGGGGGCGAGGCTACACCTTC

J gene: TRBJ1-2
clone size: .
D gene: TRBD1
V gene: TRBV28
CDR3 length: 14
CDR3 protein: CASSLQGAWKGYTF
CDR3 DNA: TGTGCCAGCAGTTTACAGGGGGCGTGGAAGGGCTACACCTTC

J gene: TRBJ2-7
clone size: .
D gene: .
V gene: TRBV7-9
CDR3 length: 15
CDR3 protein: CASSHRTDPKYEQYF
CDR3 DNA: TGTGCCAGCAGCCACCGGACAGACCCTAAGTACGAGCAGTACTTC

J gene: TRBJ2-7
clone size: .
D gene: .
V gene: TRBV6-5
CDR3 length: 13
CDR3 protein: CASSYSGDNEQYF
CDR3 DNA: TGTGCCAGCAGTTACTCGGGGGACAACGAGCAGTACTTC

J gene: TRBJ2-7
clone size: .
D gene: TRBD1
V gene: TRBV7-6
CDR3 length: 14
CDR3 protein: CASSSGTGSYEQYF
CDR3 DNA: TGTGCCAGCAGTTCCGGGACAGGGTCGTACGAGCAGTACTTC

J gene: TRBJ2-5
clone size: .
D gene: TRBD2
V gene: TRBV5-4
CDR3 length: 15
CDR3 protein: CASSSPGLVSETQYF
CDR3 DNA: TGTGCCAGCAGCTCACCGGGACTAGTATCCGAGACCCAGTACTTC

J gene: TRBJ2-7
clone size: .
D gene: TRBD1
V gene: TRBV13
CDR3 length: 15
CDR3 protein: CASSLAGGRPYEQYF
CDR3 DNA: TGTGCCAGCAGCTTAGCAGGGGGCCGACCCTACGAGCAGTACTTC

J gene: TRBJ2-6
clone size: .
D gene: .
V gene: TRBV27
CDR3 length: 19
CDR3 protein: CASRGGGKRARGGANVLTF
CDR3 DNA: TGTGCCAGCAGAGGGGGGGGGAAGCGGGCCCGAGGGGGGGCCAACGTCCTGACTTTC

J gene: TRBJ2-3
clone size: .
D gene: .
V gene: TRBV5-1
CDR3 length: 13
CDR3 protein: CASSLAGTDTQYF
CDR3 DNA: TGCGCCAGCAGCTTGGCGGGCACAGATACGCAGTATTTT

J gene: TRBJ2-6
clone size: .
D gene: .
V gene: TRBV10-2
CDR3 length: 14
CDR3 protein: CASRQISGANVLTF
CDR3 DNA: TGCGCCAGTCGACAGATCTCTGGGGCCAACGTCCTGACTTTC

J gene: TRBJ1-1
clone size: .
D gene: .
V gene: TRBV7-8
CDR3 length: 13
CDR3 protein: CASSLQVNTEAFF
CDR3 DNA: TGTGCCAGCAGCTTACAGGTGAACACTGAAGCTTTCTTT